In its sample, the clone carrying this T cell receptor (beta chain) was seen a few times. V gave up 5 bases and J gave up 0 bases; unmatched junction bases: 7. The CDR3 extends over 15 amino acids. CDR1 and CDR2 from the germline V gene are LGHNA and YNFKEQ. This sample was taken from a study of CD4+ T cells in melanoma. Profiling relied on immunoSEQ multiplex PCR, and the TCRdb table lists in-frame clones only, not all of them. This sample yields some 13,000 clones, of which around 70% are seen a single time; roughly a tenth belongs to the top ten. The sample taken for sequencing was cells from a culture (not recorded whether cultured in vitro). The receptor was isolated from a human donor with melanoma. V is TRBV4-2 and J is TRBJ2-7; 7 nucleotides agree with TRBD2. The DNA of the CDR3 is TGTGCCAGCAGCGACGACGGGGGGAGCTCCTACGAGCAGTACTTC. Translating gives CASSDDGGSSYEQYF.